This T cell receptor beta chain derives from a study of OX40 agonist ivuxolimab in advanced cancers. Study-wide background: Patients received ivuxolimab, an agonistic anti-OX40 (CD134) antibody.

The CDR3 extends over 16 amino acids. Trimming removed 1 base at V and 6 bases at J, with 19 bases between. Per the germline V gene, CDR1 is SGHRS and CDR2 is YFSETQ. TCRdb's table, derived via immunoSEQ multiplex PCR, lists solely in-frame clones and lacks some. The sample holds roughly 56,000 clones, roughly 84% seen once. On this clone: The antigen is not known.

Study-level results: The CD4+ and CD8+ T cells in the blood had expanded clonally by week 6 at 0.1 to 3.0 mg/kg.

The clonotype originates from an adult with an advanced solid tumor such as melanoma, head and neck, liver or kidney cancer. The gene calls are TRBV5-1 and TRBJ1-1, with TRBD1 as a possible D gene (5 bases). The material was CD4+ or CD8+ T cells sorted from blood, obtained in a trial of the OX40 agonist ivuxolimab. CDR3 sequence (DNA): TGCGCCAGCAGCTTGTCCTCAGCGGGCAGGGACTCTGAAGCTTTCTTT. As protein: CASSLSSAGRDSEAFF.